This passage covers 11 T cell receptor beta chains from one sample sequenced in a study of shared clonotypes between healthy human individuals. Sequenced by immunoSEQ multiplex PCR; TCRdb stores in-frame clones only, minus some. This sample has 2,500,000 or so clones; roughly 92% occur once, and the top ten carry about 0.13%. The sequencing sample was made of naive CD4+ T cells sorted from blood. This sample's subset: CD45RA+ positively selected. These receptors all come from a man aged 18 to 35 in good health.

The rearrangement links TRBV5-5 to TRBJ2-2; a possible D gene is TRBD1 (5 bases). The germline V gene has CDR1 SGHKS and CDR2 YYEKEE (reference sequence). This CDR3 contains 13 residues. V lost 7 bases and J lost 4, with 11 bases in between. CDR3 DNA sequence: TGTGCCAGCCAAATGGACACCACCGGGGAGCTGTTTTTT. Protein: CASQMDTTGELFF. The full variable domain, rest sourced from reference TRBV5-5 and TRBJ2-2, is DAGVTQSPTHLIKTRGQQVTLRCSPISGHKSVSWYQQVLGQGPQFIFQYYEKEERGRGNFPDRFSARQFPNYSSELNVNALLLGDSALYLCASQMDTTGELFFGEGSRLTVL.

CDR3 nucleotides: TGTGCCAGCAGTTACCCACTAGGGCAGGAAAAACTGTTTTTT. It translates to CASSYPLGQEKLFF. This chain links TRBV28 with TRBJ1-4; D is undetermined. Between the trimmed V and J ends, which lost 4 bases and 8 bases, there was a span of 14 bases. The CDR3 has 14 residues. CDR1 and CDR2 (germline): MDHEN, SYDVKM.

The chain's CDR3 is CASGLVVGVYADTQYF. CDR3 nucleotide sequence: TGTGCTAGTGGTTTGGTCGTCGGGGTATATGCAGATACGCAGTATTTT. J is TRBJ2-3 and V is TRBV12-5; weak D call: TRBD2 (5 bases). The CDR3 is 16 amino acids. Trimming pared 0 bases from V and 4 bases from J, leaving 14 bases between. CDR1 is LGHNT and CDR2 is FRNRAP in the germline V gene.

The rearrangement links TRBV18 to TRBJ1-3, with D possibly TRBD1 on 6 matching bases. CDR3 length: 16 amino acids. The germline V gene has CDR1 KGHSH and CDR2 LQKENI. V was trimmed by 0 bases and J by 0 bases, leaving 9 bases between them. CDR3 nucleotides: TGTGCCAGCTCACCACCGACAGGCCGCTCTGGAAACACCATATATTTT. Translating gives CASSPPTGRSGNTIYF.

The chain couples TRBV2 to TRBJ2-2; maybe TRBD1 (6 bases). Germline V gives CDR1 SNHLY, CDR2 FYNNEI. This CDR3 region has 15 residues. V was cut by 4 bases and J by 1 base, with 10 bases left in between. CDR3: CASSVGHMNTGELFF. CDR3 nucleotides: TGTGCCAGCAGTGTGGGACATATGAACACCGGGGAGCTGTTTTTT.

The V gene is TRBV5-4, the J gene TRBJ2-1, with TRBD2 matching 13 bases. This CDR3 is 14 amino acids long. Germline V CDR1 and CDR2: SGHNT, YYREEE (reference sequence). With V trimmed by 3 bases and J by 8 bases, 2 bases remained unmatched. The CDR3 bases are TGTGCCAGCAGCTCAGGACTAGCGGGAGATGAGCAGTTCTTC. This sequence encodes CASSSGLAGDEQFF.

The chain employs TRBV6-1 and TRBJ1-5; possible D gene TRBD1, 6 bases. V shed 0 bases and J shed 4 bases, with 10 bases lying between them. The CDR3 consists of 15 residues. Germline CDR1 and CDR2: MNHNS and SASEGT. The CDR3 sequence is CASSEAGGANQPQHF. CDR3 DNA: TGTGCCAGCAGTGAAGCGGGGGGGGCGAATCAGCCCCAGCATTTT.

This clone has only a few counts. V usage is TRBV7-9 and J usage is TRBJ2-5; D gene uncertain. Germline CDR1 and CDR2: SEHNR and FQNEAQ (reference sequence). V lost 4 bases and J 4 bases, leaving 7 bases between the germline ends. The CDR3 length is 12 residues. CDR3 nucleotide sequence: TGTGCCAGCAGCTCGACCCGAGAGACCCAGTACTTC. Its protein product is CASSSTRETQYF.

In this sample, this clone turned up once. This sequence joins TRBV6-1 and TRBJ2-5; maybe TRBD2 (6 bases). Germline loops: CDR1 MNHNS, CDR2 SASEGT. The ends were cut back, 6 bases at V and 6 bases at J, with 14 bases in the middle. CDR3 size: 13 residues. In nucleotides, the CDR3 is TGTGCCAGCAGCGATACTAGCCCGAAGACCCAGTACTTC. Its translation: CASSDTSPKTQYF.

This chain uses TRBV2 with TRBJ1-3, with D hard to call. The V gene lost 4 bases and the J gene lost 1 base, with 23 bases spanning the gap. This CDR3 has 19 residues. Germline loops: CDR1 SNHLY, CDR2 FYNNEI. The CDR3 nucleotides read TGTGCCAGCAGTGTTCGGGTGAAAAGTATCCCGGGTTCTGGAAACACCATATATTTT. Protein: CASSVRVKSIPGSGNTIYF.

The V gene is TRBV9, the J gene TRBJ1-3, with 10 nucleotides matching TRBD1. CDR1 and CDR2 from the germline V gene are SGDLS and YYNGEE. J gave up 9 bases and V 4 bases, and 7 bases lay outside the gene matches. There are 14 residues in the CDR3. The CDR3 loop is CASSLRTGGSTIYF. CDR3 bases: TGTGCCAGCAGCTTACGGACAGGGGGATCCACCATATATTTT.